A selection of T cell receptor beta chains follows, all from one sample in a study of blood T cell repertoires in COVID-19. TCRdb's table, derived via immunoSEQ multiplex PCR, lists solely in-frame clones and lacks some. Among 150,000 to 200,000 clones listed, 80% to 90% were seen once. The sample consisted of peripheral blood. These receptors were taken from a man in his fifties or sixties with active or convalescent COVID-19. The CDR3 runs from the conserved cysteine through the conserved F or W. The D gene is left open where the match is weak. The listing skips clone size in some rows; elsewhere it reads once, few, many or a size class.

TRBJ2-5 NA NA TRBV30 CAWNWGTGILSETQYF TGTGCCTGGAATTGGGGTACAGGGATTCTTTCGGAGACCCAGTACTTC
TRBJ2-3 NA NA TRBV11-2 CASSLTPSGSGGDTQYF TGTGCCAGCAGCTTAACCCCATCTGGGTCAGGTGGAGATACGCAGTATTTT
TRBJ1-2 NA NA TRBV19 CASSLAGANYGYTF TGTGCCAGTAGTTTAGCTGGGGCGAACTATGGCTACACCTTC
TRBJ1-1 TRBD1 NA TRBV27 CASGWTGNTEAFF TGTGCCAGCGGATGGACAGGGAATACTGAAGCTTTCTTT
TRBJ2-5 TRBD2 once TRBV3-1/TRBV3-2 CASSHAGTTETQYF TGTGCCAGCAGCCACGCCGGGACTACTGAGACCCAGTACTTC
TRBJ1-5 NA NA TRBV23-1 CASSQRSGSNQPQHF TGCGCCAGCAGTCAAAGGTCAGGGTCCAATCAGCCCCAGCATTTT
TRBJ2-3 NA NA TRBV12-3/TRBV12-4 CASNPTITDTQYF TGTGCCAGCAATCCAACTATCACAGATACGCAGTATTTT
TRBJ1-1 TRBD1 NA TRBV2 CASSAGQITEAFF TGTGCCAGCAGCGCGGGACAGATCACTGAAGCTTTCTTT
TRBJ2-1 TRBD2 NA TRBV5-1 CASSLQTSGDNEQFF TGCGCCAGCAGCTTGCAAACTAGCGGGGACAATGAGCAGTTCTTC
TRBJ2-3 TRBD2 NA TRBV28 CASSRPTSGATDTQYF TGTGCCAGCAGCCGCCCGACTAGCGGGGCAACAGATACGCAGTATTTT
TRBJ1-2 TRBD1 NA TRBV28 CASSAGGIIHGYTF TGTGCCAGCAGTGCAGGGGGAATTATCCATGGCTACACCTTC
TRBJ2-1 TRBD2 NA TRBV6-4 CASSEIAGVSNEQFF TGTGCCAGCAGTGAAATAGCGGGGGTATCCAATGAGCAGTTCTTC
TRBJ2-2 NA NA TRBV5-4 CASSLASAGLRTGELFF TGTGCCAGCAGCTTGGCGTCTGCAGGGTTAAGGACCGGGGAGCTGTTTTTT
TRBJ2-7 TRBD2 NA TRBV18 CASSPTTLAGGEQYF TGTGCCAGCTCTCCAACTACACTAGCGGGAGGCGAGCAGTACTTC
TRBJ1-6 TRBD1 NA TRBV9 CASSVAGGGGSPLHF TGTGCCAGCAGCGTTGCAGGGGGCGGAGGTTCACCCCTCCACTTT
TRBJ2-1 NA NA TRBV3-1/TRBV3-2 CASSQVAGSSYNEQFF TGTGCCAGCAGCCAAGTGGCGGGGAGCTCCTACAATGAGCAGTTCTTC
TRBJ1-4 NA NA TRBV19 CASSIGAETGEKLFF TGTGCCAGTAGTATAGGGGCCGAAACGGGAGAAAAACTGTTTTTT
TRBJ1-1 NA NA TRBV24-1 CATSDSSGTAPRGEAFF TGTGCCACCAGTGACTCCTCTGGGACTGCCCCCCGGGGTGAAGCTTTCTTT
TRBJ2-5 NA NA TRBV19 CASSTTDSKETQYF TGTGCCAGTAGTACGACGGACAGTAAAGAGACCCAGTACTTC
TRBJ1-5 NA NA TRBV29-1 CSVAGAPNQPQHF TGCAGCGTTGCTGGGGCCCCCAATCAGCCCCAGCATTTT
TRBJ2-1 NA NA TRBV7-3 CASSRGPEQFF TGTGCCAGCAGCAGGGGTCCCGAGCAGTTCTTC
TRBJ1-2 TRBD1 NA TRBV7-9 CASSQAGQGGDNYGYTF TGTGCCAGCAGCCAGGCGGGACAGGGGGGCGATAACTATGGCTACACCTTC
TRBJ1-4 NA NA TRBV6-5 CASRSAGSPNEKLFF TGTGCCAGCAGATCCGCGGGAAGTCCTAATGAAAAACTGTTTTTT
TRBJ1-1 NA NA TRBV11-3 CASSRGRTEAFF TGTGCCAGCTCCAGGGGTCGAACTGAAGCTTTCTTT
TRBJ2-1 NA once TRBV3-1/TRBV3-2 CASSHLYYNEQFF TGTGCCAGCAGCCACTTATATTACAATGAGCAGTTCTTC
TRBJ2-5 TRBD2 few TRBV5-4 CASSSRTSGSRETQYF TGTGCCAGCAGCTCAAGGACTAGCGGGAGCCGGGAGACCCAGTACTTC
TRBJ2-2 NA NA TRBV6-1 CASSDRARTGELFF TGTGCCAGCAGTGACAGGGCGCGCACCGGGGAGCTGTTTTTT
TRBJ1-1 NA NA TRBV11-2 CASSLELVNTEAFF TGTGCCAGCAGCTTAGAACTCGTGAACACTGAAGCTTTCTTT
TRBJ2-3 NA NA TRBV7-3 CASSLGRVYTDTQYF TGTGCCAGCAGCTTAGGCCGGGTCTACACAGATACGCAGTATTTT
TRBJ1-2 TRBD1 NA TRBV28 CASSLRRGLYGYTF TGTGCCAGCAGTTTACGCAGGGGGTTGTATGGCTACACCTTC
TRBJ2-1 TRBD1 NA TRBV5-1 CASSPRQGAGGEQFF TGCGCCAGCAGCCCTCGACAGGGGGCAGGGGGTGAGCAGTTCTTC
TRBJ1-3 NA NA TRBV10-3 CAILTGPGNTIYF TGTGCCATACTAACAGGGCCGGGAAACACCATATATTTT
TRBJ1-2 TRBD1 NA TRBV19 CASSGAGTDYGYTF TGTGCCAGTAGTGGGGCGGGGACAGACTATGGCTACACCTTC
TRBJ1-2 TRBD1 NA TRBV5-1 CASSGTGTGYGYTF TGCGCCAGCAGCGGAACAGGGACAGGATATGGCTACACCTTC
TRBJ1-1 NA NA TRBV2 CASSEFEGMDTEAFF TGTGCCAGCAGTGAATTCGAGGGAATGGACACTGAAGCTTTCTTT
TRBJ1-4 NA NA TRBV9 CASSVASGFNEKLFF TGTGCCAGCAGCGTAGCATCGGGTTTTAATGAAAAACTGTTTTTT
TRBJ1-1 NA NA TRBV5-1 CASSLGGMNTEAFF TGCGCCAGCAGCTTGGGAGGCATGAACACTGAAGCTTTCTTT
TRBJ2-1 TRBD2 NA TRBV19 CASSIVAGVGNEQFF TGTGCCAGTAGTATAGTAGCGGGAGTCGGCAATGAGCAGTTCTTC
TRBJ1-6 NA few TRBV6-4 CASSASPGLSGSPLHF TGTGCCAGCAGTGCCTCCCCGGGGCTTAGCGGATCACCCCTCCACTTT
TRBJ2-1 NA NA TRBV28 CASSPVGEIYNEQFF TGTGCCAGCAGCCCCGTGGGAGAGATTTACAATGAGCAGTTCTTC
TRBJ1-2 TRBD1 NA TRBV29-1 CSVGKDRGNYGYTF TGCAGCGTTGGGAAGGACAGGGGTAACTATGGCTACACCTTC
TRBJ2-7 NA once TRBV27 CATGTSLQAYEQYF TGTGCCACCGGGACTTCTTTACAGGCCTACGAGCAGTACTTC
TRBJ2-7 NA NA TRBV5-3 CARSCPYRGSYEQYF TGTGCCAGAAGCTGCCCTTACCGGGGCTCCTACGAGCAGTACTTC
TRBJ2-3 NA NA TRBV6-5 CASSFSGAPITDTQYF TGTGCCAGCAGTTTCTCGGGGGCCCCAATCACAGATACGCAGTATTTT
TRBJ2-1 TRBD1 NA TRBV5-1 CASSLWDSPNEQFF TGCGCCAGCAGCTTGTGGGACAGCCCTAATGAGCAGTTCTTC
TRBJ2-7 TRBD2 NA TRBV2 CASSLGGDSSHEQYF TGTGCCAGCAGTCTCGGGGGGGATAGCAGCCACGAGCAGTACTTC
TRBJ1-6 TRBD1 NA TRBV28 CASSSPGQSYNSPLHF TGTGCCAGCAGTTCTCCGGGACAGTCCTATAATTCACCCCTCCACTTT
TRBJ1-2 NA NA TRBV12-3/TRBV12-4 CASNPGQGSGYTF TGTGCCAGCAACCCGGGCCAGGGCTCTGGCTACACCTTC
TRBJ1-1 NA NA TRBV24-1 CATIGGDGTEAFF TGTGCCACCATCGGGGGGGATGGCACTGAAGCTTTCTTT
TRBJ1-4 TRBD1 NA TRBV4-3 CASSQGQGGEKLFF TGCGCCAGCAGCCAAGGACAGGGAGGTGAAAAACTGTTTTTT
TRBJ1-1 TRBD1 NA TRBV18 CASSRDRETEAFF TGTGCCAGCTCACGAGACAGGGAGACTGAAGCTTTCTTT
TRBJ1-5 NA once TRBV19 CASSMGQAIYSNQPQHF TGTGCCAGTAGTATGGGCCAGGCAATTTATAGCAATCAGCCCCAGCATTTT
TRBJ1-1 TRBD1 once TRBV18 CASSRDRAEAFF TGTGCCAGCTCTCGGGACAGGGCTGAAGCTTTCTTT